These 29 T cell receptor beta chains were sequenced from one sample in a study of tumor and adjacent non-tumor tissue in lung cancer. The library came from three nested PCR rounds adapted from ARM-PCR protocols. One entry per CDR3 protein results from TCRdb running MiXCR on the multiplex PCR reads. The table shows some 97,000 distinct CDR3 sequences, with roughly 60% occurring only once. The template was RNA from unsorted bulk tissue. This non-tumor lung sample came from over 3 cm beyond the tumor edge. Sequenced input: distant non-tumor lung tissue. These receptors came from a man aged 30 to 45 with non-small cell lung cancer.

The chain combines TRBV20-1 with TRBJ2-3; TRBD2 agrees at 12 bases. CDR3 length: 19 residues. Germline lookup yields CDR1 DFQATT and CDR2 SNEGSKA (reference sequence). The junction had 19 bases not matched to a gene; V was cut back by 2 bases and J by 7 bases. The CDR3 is CSARPTRTLLAGGANTQYF. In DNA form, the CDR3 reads TGCAGTGCTAGACCCACCAGAACCCTCCTAGCGGGGGGGGCGAATACGCAGTATTTT.

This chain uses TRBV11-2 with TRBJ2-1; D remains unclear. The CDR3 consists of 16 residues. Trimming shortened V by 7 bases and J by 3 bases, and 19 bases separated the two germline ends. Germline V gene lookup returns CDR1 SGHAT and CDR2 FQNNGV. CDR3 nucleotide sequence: TGTGCCAGCACCCTATCGGCGGTCCTATACTACAATGAGCAGTTCTTC. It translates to CASTLSAVLYYNEQFF.

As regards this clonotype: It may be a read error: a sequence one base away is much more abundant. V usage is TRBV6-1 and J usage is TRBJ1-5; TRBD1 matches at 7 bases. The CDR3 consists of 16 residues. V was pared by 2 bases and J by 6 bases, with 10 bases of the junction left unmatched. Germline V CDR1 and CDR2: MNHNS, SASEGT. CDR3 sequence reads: CASSEWKGAGTQPQHF. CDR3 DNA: TGTGCCAGCAGTGAATGGAAGGGGGCGGGAACTCAGCCCCAGCATTTT.

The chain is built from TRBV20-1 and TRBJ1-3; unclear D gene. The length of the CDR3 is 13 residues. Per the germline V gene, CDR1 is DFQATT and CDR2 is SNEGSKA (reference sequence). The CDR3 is CIAKQLSGNTIYF. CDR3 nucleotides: TGCATAGCTAAGCAACTGTCTGGAAACACCATATATTTT.

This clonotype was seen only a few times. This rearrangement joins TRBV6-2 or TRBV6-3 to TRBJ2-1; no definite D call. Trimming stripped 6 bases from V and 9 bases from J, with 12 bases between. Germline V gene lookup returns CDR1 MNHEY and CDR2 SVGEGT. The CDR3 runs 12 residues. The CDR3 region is CASSLTLGEQFF. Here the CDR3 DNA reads TGTGCCAGCAGCCTCACCCTCGGTGAGCAGTTCTTC.

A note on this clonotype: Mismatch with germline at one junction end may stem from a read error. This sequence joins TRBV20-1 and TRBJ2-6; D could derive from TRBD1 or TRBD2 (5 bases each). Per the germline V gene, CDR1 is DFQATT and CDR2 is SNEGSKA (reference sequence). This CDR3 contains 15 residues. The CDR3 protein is CSTREALSGANVLPF. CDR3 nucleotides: TGCAGTACTAGAGAAGCCCTCTCTGGGGCCAACGTCCTGCCTTTC.

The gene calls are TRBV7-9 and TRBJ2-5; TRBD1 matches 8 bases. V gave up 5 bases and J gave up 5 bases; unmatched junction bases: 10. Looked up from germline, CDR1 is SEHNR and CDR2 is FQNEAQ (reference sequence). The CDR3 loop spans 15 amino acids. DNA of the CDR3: TGTGCCAGCAGCCGTGTCAGGACAGGGAAGGAGACCCAGTACTTC. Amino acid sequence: CASSRVRTGKETQYF.

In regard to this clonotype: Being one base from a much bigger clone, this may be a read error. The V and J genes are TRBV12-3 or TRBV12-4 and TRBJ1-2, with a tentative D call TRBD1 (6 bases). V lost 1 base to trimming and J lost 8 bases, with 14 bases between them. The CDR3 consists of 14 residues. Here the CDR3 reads CASSLGDGGHGYTF. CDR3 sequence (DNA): TGTGCCAGCAGTTTAGGGGACGGGGGGCACGGCTACACCTTC.

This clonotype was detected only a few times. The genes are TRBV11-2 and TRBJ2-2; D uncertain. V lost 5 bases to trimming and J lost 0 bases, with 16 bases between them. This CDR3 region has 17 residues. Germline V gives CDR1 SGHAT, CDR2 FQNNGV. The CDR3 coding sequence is TGTGCCAGCAGCGTAGTGCTAGTGGATTCGAACACCGGGGAGCTGTTTTTT. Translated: CASSVVLVDSNTGELFF.

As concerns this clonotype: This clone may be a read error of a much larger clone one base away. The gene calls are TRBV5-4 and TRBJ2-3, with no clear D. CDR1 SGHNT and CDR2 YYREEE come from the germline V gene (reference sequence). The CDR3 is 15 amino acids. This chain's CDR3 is CASSLASGGADMQYF. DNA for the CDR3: TGTGCCAGCAGCTTGGCATCAGGTGGAGCAGATATGCAGTATTTT.

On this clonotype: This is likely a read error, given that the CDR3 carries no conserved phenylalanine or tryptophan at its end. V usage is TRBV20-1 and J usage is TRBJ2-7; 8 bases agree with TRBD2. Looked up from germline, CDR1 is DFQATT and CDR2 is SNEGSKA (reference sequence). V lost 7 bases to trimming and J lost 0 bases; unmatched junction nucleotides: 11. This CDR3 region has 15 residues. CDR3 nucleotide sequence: TGCAGTGTTTATCCGGGAGGGGCGAGCTCCTACGAGCAGTACTTA. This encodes CSVYPGGASSYEQYL.

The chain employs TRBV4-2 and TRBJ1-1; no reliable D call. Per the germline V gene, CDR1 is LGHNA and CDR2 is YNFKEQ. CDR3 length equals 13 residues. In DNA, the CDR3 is TGTGACAACAGCCAAGAGAGATGGGCTGAAGCTTTCTTT. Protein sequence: CDNSQERWAEAFF.

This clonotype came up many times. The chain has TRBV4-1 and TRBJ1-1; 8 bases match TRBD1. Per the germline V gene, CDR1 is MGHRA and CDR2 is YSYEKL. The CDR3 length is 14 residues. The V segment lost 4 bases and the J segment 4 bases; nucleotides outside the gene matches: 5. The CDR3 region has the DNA TGCGCCAGCAGCCCTAGGACAGGGCGCACTGAAGCTTTCTTT. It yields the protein CASSPRTGRTEAFF.

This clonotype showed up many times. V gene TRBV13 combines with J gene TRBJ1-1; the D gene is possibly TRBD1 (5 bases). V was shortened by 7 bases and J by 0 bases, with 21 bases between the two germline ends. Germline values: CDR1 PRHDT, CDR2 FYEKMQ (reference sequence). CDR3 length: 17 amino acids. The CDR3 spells CASTTRSGGTMNTEAFF. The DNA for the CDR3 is TGTGCCAGCACAACCCGATCGGGGGGGACGATGAACACTGAAGCTTTCTTT.

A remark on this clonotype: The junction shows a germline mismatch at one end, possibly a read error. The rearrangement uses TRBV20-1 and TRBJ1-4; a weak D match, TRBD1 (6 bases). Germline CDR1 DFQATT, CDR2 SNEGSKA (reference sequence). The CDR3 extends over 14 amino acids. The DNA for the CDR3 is TGCAGTGCTAGAACACAGGGAGGCCCCGAAAAACTGTCTTTT. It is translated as CSARTQGGPEKLSF.

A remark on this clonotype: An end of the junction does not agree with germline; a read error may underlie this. In DNA, the CDR3 is TGTACCAGGAGCTTAGGCGCCTCGCTAGATGTAGATACGCAGTATTTT. It translates to CTRSLGASLDVDTQYF. V is TRBV7-9 and J is TRBJ2-3; unclear D gene. The CDR3 length is 16 residues. Germline V gene lookup returns CDR1 SEHNR and CDR2 FQNEAQ (reference sequence).

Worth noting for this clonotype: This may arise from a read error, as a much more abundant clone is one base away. CDR3 nucleotide sequence: TGTGCCAGCAGCTACGGGACTTACTACGAGCAGTACTTC. This translates into CASSYGTYYEQYF. The chain has TRBV5-6 and TRBJ2-7, with D possibly being TRBD2 (6 bases). This CDR3 region has 13 residues. The germline CDR1 and CDR2 sequences are SGHDT and YYEEEE. V was pared by 3 bases and J by 3 bases, with 10 bases between.

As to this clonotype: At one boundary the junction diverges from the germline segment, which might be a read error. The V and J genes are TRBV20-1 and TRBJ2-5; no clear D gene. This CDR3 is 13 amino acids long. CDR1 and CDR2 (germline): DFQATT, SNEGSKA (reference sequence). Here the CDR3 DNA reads TGCAGTGCTAGAGCACTGCCCCAAGAGACCCATTACTTC. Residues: CSARALPQETHYF.

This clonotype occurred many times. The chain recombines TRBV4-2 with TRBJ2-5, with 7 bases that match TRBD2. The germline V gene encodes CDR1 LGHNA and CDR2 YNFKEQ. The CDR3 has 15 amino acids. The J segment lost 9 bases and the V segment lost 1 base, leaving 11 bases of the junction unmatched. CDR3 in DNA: TGTGCCAGCAGCCAAGCGAACAGGCGTGGGGGGGCCCAGTACTTC. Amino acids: CASSQANRRGGAQYF.

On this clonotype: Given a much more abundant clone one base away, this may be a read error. The DNA of the CDR3 is TGTGCCAGCAGCTTAGAGGAGGCAGCGAGCCCCGGGGAGCTGTTTTTT. Its translation is CASSLEEAASPGELFF. V usage is TRBV7-8 and J usage is TRBJ2-2, with a tentative D call TRBD2 (5 bases). Germline V gene data show CDR1 as SGHVS and CDR2 as FQNEAQ. Between the trimmed V and J ends, which lost 1 base and 6 bases, there was a span of 15 bases. The CDR3 loop spans 16 amino acids.

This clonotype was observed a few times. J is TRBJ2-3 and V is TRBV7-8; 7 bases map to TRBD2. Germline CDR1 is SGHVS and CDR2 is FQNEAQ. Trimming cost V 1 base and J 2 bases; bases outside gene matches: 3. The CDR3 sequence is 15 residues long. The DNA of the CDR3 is TGTGCCAGCAGCTTAGGGGGGGGTTACACAGATACGCAGTATTTT. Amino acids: CASSLGGGYTDTQYF.

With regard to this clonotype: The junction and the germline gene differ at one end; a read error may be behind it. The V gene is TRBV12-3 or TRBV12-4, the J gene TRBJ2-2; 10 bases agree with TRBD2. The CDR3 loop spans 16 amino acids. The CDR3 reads CARSFLAGVRTGELLF. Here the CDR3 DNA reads TGTGCCAGGAGTTTCCTAGCGGGAGTTCGTACCGGGGAGCTGCTTTTT.

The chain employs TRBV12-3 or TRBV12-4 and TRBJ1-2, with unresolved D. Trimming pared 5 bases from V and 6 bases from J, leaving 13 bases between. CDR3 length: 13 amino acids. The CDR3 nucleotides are TGTGCCAGCAGTCCTACTCTTCTGGATGGCTACACCTTC. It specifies CASSPTLLDGYTF.

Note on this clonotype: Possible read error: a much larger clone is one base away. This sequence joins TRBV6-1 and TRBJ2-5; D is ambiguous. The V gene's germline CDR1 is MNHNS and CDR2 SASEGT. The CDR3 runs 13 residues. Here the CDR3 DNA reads TGTGCCAGCAGTGAATGGTACCAAGAGACCCAGCACTTC. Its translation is CASSEWYQETQHF.

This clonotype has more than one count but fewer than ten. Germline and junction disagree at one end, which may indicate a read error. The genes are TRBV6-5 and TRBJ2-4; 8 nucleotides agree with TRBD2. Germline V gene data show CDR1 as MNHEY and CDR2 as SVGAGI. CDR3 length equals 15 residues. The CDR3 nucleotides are TGTGCCGGCAGTGACGCGGGACTAGTGTCTGACATTCAGTACTTC. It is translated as CAGSDAGLVSDIQYF.

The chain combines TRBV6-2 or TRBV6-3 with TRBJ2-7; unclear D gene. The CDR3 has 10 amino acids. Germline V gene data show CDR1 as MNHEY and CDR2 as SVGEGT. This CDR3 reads CVSRRYEQYF. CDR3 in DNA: TGTGTCAGTCGTCGATACGAGCAGTACTTC.

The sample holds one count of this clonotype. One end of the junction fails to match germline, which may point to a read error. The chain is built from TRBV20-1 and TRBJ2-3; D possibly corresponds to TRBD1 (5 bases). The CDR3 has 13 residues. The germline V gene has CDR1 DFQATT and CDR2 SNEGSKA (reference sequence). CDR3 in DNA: TGCAGTGCTGGCGGACATAGCACAGATACGCAATATTTT. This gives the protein CSAGGHSTDTQYF.

CDR3 coding DNA: TGCGCCAGCAGCTTAAGCCTCCGGGGGACCGCGGATACGCAGTATTTT. Residues: CASSLSLRGTADTQYF. The chain has TRBV5-1 and TRBJ2-3, with a tentative D call TRBD2 (6 bases). The CDR3 is 16 residues long. Per germline, CDR1 SGHRS and CDR2 YFSETQ. Trimming cost V 2 bases and J 6 bases, with 19 bases left between them.

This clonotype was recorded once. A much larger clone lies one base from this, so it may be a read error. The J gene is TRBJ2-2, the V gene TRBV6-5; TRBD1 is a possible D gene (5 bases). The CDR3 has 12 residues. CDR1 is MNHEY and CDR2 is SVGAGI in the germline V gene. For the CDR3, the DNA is TGTACCAGCAGGGCCCTGGGCGGGGAGCTGTTTTTT. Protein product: CTSRALGGELFF.